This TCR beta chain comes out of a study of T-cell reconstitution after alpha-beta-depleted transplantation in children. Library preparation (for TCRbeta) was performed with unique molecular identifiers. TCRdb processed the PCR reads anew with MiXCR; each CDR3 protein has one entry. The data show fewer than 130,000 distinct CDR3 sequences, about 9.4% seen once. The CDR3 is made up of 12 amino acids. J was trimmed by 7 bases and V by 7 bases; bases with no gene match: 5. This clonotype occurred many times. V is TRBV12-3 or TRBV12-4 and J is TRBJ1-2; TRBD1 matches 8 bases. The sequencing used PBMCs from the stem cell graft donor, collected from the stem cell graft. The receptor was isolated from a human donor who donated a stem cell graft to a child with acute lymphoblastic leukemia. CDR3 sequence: CASNDRGAGYTF. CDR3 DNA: TGTGCCAGCAACGACAGGGGAGCTGGCTACACCTTC.